This TCR beta chain was sequenced in a study of blood T cell repertoires in COVID-19. TCRdb's copy holds only in-frame clones and misses some; the assay was immunoSEQ multiplex PCR. This sample has about 480,000 clones, with 70% to 90% found just once. This CDR3 has 16 residues. After removal of 3 bases from V and 4 bases from J, the junction contained 9 bases not matched to a gene. Germline-derived CDR1 and CDR2 are SEHNR and FQNEAQ (reference sequence). In this sample, this clone turned up many times. The material sequenced was PBMCs or T cells enriched from blood (not recorded which). V is TRBV7-9 and J is TRBJ2-1, with 7 bases lining up with TRBD2. The sequence derives from a woman aged 40 to 50 who had recovered from COVID-19. This chain's CDR3 is CASSLGGRQGYNEQFF. The CDR3 DNA is TGTGCCAGCAGCTTGGGGGGGAGGCAGGGATACAATGAGCAGTTCTTC.